The T cell receptor (beta chain) described here comes from a study of cytomegalovirus exposure and HLA in healthy donors. It was with 60 Vbeta and 13 Jbeta primers that the PCR ran. Assay: immunoSEQ multiplex PCR; the TCRdb copy retains only in-frame clones and omits some. The repertoire shows some 110,000 clones; the top ten hold more than 0.9%. A remark on this clone: The antigen remains unidentified. Compared with germline, one end of the junction differs, possibly owing to a read error.

General study findings and limits: Among TCR beta chains, those listed as cytomegalovirus-associated numbered some 160. It emerged from a later analysis that several of the most significant clusters appeared to be linked to common viral pathogens.

Germline V lookup: CDR1 PRHDT, CDR2 FYEKMQ (reference sequence). This CDR3 has 14 residues. Material: PBMCs. The source of this sequence is a man aged 18 to 35 in good health and CMV-seronegative. This rearrangement joins TRBV13 to TRBJ2-7; possibly TRBD2 for D (5 bases). The CDR3 loop reads CASSDDGGSHEQYF. In nucleotides, the CDR3 is TGTGCCAGCAGCGACGACGGAGGCTCCCACGAGCAGTACTTC.